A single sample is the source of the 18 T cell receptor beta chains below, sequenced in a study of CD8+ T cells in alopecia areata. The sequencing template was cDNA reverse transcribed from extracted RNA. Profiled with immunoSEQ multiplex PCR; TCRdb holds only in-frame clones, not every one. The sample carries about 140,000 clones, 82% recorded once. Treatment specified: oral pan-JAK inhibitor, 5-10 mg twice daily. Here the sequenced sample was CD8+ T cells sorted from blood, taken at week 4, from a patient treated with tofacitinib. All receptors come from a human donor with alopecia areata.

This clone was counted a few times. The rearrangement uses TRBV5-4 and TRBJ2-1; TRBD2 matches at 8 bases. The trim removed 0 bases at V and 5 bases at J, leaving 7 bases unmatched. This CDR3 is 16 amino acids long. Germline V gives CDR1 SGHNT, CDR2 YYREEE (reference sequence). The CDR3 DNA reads TGTGCCAGCAGCTTGGGACCGGGGGGGCTAGACAATGAGCAGTTCTTC. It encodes CASSLGPGGLDNEQFF.

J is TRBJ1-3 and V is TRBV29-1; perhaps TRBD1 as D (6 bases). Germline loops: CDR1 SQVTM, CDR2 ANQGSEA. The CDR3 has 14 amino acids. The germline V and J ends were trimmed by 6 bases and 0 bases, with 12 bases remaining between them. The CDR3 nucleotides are TGCAGCGTCCCGGACAGTCTCTCTGGAAACACCATATATTTT. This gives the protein CSVPDSLSGNTIYF.

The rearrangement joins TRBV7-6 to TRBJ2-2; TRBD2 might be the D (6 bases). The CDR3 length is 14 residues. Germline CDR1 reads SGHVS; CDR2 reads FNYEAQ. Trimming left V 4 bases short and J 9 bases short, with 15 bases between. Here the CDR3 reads CASSSGTFFRELFF. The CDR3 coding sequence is TGTGCCAGCAGCTCCGGGACTTTTTTCCGGGAGCTGTTTTTT.

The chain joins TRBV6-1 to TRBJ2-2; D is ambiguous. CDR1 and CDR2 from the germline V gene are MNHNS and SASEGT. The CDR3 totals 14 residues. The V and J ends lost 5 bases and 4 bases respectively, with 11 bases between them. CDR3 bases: TGTGCCAGCAGTCCCTCATTGGCCACCGGGGAGCTGTTTTTT. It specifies CASSPSLATGELFF.

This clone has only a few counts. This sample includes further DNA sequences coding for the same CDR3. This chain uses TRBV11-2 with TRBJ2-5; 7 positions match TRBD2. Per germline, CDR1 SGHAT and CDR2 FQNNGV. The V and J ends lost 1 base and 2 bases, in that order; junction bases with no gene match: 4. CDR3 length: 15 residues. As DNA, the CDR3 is TGTGCCAGCAGCTTAGGGCTAGCGGATCAAGAGACCCAGTACTTC. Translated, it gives CASSLGLADQETQYF. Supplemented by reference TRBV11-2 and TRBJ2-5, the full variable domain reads EAGVAQSPRYKIIEKRQSVAFWCNPISGHATLYWYQQILGQGPKLLIQFQNNGVVDDSQLPKDRFSAERLKGVDSTLKIQPAKLEDSAVYLCASSLGLADQETQYFGPGTRLLVL.

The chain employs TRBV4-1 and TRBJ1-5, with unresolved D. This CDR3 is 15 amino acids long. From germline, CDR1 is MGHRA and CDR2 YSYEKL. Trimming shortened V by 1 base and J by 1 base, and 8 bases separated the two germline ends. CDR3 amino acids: CASSQVSGSNQPQHF. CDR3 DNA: TGCGCCAGCAGCCAAGTATCCGGGAGCAATCAGCCCCAGCATTTT.

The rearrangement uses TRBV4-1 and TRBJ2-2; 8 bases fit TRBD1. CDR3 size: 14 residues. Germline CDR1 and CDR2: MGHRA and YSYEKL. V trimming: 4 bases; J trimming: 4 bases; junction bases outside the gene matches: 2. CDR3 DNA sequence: TGCGCCAGCAGCCCGGACAGGGCCACCGGGGAGCTGTTTTTT. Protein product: CASSPDRATGELFF.

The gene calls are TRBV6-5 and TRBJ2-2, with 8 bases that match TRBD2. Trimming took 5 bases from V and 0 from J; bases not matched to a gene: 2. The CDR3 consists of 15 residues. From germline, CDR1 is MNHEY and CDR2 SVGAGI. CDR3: CASSNSGANTGELFF. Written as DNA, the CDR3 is TGTGCCAGCAGTAATAGCGGGGCGAACACCGGGGAGCTGTTTTTT.

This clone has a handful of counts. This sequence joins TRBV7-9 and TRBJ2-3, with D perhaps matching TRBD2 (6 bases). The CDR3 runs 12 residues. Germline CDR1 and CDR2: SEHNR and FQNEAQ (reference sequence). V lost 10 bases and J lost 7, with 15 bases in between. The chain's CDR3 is CAIRWGVNTQYF. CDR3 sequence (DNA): TGTGCCATCCGTTGGGGGGTGAATACGCAGTATTTT.

In DNA form, the CDR3 reads TGTGCCAGCCGGAACAGCTATGGCTACACCTTC. Translating gives CASRNSYGYTF. The gene calls are TRBV27 and TRBJ1-2; D gene ambiguous. Germline CDR1 reads MNHEY; CDR2 reads SMNVEV (reference sequence). The CDR3 has 11 residues. Trimming took off 8 bases at V and 4 bases at J, with 8 bases between the two ends.

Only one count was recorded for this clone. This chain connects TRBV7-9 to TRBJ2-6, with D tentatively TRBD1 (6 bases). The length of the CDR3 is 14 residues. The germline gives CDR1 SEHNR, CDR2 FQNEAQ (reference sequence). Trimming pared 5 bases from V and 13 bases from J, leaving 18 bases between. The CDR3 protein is CASSARDKPGVLTF. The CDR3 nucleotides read TGTGCCAGCAGCGCACGGGACAAGCCAGGGGTCCTGACTTTC.

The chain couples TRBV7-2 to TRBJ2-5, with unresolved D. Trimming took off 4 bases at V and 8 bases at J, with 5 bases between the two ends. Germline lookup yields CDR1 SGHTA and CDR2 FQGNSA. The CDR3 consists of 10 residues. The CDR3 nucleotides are TGTGCCAGCAGCTCAAAAACCCAGTACTTC. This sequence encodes CASSSKTQYF. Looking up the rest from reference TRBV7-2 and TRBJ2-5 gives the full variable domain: GAGVSQSPSNKVTEKGKDVELRCDPISGHTALYWYRQSLGQGLEFLIYFQGNSAPDKSGLPSDRFSAERTGGSVSTLTIQRTQQEDSAVYLCASSSKTQYFGPGTRLLVL.

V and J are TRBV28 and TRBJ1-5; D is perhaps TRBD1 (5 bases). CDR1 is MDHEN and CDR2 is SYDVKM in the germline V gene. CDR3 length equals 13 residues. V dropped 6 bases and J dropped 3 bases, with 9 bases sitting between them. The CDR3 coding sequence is TGTGCCAGCAGCGACAGTCACAATCAGCCCCAGCATTTT. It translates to CASSDSHNQPQHF.

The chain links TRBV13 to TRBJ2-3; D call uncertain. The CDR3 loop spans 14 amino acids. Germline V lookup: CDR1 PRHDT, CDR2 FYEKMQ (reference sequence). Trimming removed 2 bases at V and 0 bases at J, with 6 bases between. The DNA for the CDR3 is TGTGCCAGCAGCTTACGGAGTAGCACAGATACGCAGTATTTT. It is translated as CASSLRSSTDTQYF. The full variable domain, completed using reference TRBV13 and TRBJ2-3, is AAGVIQSPRHLIKEKRETATLKCYPIPRHDTVYWYQQGPGQDPQFLISFYEKMQSDKGSIPDRFSAQQFSDYHSELNMSSLELGDSALYFCASSLRSSTDTQYFGPGTRLTVL.

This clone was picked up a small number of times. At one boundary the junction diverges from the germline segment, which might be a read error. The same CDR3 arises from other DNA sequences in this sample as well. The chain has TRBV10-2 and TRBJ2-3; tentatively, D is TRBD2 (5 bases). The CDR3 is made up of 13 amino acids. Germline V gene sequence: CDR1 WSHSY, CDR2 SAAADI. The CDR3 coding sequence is TGTGCCAGCAGTTACTCCGGGGAAGATACGCAGTATTTT. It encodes CASSYSGEDTQYF.

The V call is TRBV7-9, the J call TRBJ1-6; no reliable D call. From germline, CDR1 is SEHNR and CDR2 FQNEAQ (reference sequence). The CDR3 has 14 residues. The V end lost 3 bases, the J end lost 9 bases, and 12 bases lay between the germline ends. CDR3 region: CASSLGGPGSPLHF. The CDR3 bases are TGTGCCAGCAGCTTGGGAGGCCCTGGTTCACCCCTCCACTTT. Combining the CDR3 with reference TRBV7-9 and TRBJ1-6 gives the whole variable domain DTGVSQNPRHKITKRGQNVTFRCDPISEHNRLYWYRQTLGQGPEFLTYFQNEAQLEKSRLLSDRFSAERPKGSFSTLEIQRTEQGDSAMYLCASSLGGPGSPLHFGNGTRLTVT.

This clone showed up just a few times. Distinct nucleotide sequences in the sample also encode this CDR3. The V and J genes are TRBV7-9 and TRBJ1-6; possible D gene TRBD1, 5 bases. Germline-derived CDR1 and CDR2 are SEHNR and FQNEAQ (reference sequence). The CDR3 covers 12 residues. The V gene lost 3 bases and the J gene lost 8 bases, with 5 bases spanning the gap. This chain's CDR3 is CASSLGDSPLHF. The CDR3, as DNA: TGTGCCAGCAGCTTGGGGGATTCACCCCTCCACTTT.

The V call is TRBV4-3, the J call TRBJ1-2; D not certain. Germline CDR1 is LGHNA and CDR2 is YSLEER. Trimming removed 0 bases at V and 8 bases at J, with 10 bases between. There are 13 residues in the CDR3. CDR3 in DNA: TGCGCCAGCAGCCAAGATCACGGATACGGCTACACCTTC. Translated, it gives CASSQDHGYGYTF.